The 7 T cell receptor beta chains below were found in one sample sequenced in a study of OX40 agonist ivuxolimab in advanced cancers. Clones were read by immunoSEQ multiplex PCR, and TCRdb kept only the in-frame ones, dropping some. Here the sample spans about 99,000 clones, 95% to 96% being singletons. The starting material was CD4+ or CD8+ T cells sorted from blood, obtained in a trial of the OX40 agonist ivuxolimab. The source of these receptors is an adult with an advanced solid tumor such as melanoma, head and neck, liver or kidney cancer.

This sequence joins TRBV9 and TRBJ2-1; 10 bases fit TRBD2. The germline V gene encodes CDR1 SGDLS and CDR2 YYNGEE. This CDR3 is built from 15 residues. V lost 3 bases to trimming and J lost 6 bases; unmatched junction nucleotides: 6. CDR3: CASSDGGLAINEQFF. The CDR3 nucleotides are TGTGCCAGCAGCGACGGGGGACTAGCGATCAATGAGCAGTTCTTC.

The chain has TRBV11-3 and TRBJ2-2; D is unresolved. The CDR3 is 12 residues long. Germline lookup yields CDR1 SGHNT and CDR2 YENEEA. V was pared by 5 bases and J by 4 bases, with 5 bases between. CDR3 coding DNA: TGTGCCAGCAGCCCCTTCACCGGGGAGCTGTTTTTT. Translating it yields CASSPFTGELFF.

V is TRBV28 and J is TRBJ2-7; the match to TRBD2 covers 9 bases. V lost 4 bases, J lost 2 bases, and 3 bases stayed unmatched. This CDR3 spans 14 amino acids. Germline V gene lookup returns CDR1 MDHEN and CDR2 SYDVKM. The CDR3 coding sequence is TGTGCCAGCAGTTCGCTAGCGGGAACCTACGAGCAGTACTTC. Amino acid sequence: CASSSLAGTYEQYF.

This chain's CDR3 is CASSLEEGRPLHF. CDR3 coding DNA: TGTGCCAGCAGCTTAGAAGAGGGGAGGCCCCTCCACTTT. The genes are TRBV11-1 and TRBJ1-6; a possible D gene is TRBD1 (5 bases). CDR1 and CDR2 from the germline V gene are SGHAT and FQDESV (reference sequence). Trimming took off 1 base at V and 13 bases at J, with 11 bases between the two ends. This CDR3 has 13 residues.

The chain employs TRBV15 and TRBJ2-5; 7 bases match TRBD1. Germline loops: CDR1 LNHNV, CDR2 YYDKDF (reference sequence). This CDR3 is 15 amino acids long. V was pared by 3 bases and J by 2 bases, with 6 bases of the junction left unmatched. As DNA, the CDR3 is TGTGCCACCAGCAGTTACGGGACAGAACAAGAGACCCAGTACTTC. Protein: CATSSYGTEQETQYF.

This clone was counted a single time. The rearrangement links TRBV15 to TRBJ1-1, with D possibly TRBD1 on 5 matching bases. Germline loops: CDR1 LNHNV, CDR2 YYDKDF (reference sequence). The CDR3 sequence is 15 residues long. With 5 bases removed from V and 2 bases from J, the gap between germline ends came to 15 bases. The CDR3 DNA sequence: TGTGCCACCAGCGATCCTTACAGGAGAAACACTGAAGCTTTCTTT. It yields the protein CATSDPYRRNTEAFF.

The count of this clone is one. CDR3 sequence: CASGTSGNTNTGELFF. As DNA, the CDR3 is TGTGCCAGCGGTACAAGCGGGAACACGAACACCGGGGAGCTGTTTTTT. The V and J genes are TRBV2 and TRBJ2-2; 7 nucleotides agree with TRBD2. Germline trimming cut 8 bases from V and 0 bases from J; bases unmatched to any gene: 9. CDR1 and CDR2 (germline): SNHLY, FYNNEI. The CDR3 covers 16 residues.